Each of the 8 T cell receptor beta chains below was sequenced from the same sample in a study of cytomegalovirus exposure and HLA in healthy donors. Primers: 60 Vbeta forward and 13 Jbeta reverse. Only in-frame clones appear in the TCRdb table, and some are missing; sequencing was by immunoSEQ multiplex PCR. The repertoire has over 120,000 clones, around 67% of them found once; the top ten carry approximately 4.3%. The source material was PBMCs. These receptors were taken from a man between 18 and 29 years old in good health and CMV-seropositive.

The genes are TRBV5-1 and TRBJ2-6; D is unclear. The CDR3 has 15 residues. Germline V CDR1 and CDR2: SGHRS, YFSETQ. The V gene lost 2 bases and the J gene lost 2 bases, with 8 bases spanning the gap. CDR3 residues: CASSLSITGANVLTF. The CDR3, as DNA: TGCGCCAGCAGCTTATCAATCACTGGGGCCAACGTCCTGACTTTC. The full variable domain, rest sourced from reference TRBV5-1 and TRBJ2-6, is KAGVTQTPRYLIKTRGQQVTLSCSPISGHRSVSWYQQTPGQGLQFLFEYFSETQRNKGNFPGRFSGRQFSNSRSEMNVSTLELGDSALYLCASSLSITGANVLTFGAGSRLTVL.

This clone came up a few times. The gene calls are TRBV29-1 and TRBJ1-1; no reliable D call. V was trimmed by 4 bases and J by 5 bases, leaving 14 bases between them. CDR1 and CDR2 (germline): SQVTM, ANQGSEA. There are 13 residues in the CDR3. The CDR3 region is CSVGGQALTEAFF. CDR3 coding DNA: TGCAGCGTTGGAGGGCAGGCTTTAACTGAAGCTTTCTTT. The full variable domain, its missing parts supplied by reference TRBV29-1 and TRBJ1-1, is SAVISQKPSRDICQRGTSLTIQCQVDSQVTMMFWYRQQPGQSLTLIATANQGSEATYESGFVIDKFPISRPNLTFSTLTVSNMSPEDSSIYLCSVGGQALTEAFFGQGTRLTVV.

V gene TRBV28 combines with J gene TRBJ1-1, with D possibly matching TRBD1 (6 bases). This CDR3 is 12 amino acids long. Germline V gives CDR1 MDHEN, CDR2 SYDVKM. V lost 6 bases and J 13 bases, leaving 18 bases between the germline ends. DNA for the CDR3: TGTGCCAGCAGACCCAACAGGGTAGGTGGTTTCTTT. It encodes CASRPNRVGGFF.

This chain connects TRBV10-3 to TRBJ2-3; D uncertain. Germline V CDR1 and CDR2: ENHRY, SYGVKD. The CDR3 extends over 11 amino acids. Trimming stripped 6 bases from V and 6 bases from J, with 7 bases between. CDR3 sequence (DNA): TGTGCCATCAGATACGAGGATACGCAGTATTTT. This gives the protein CAIRYEDTQYF.

The V and J genes are TRBV27 and TRBJ1-2, with D possibly TRBD1 on 5 matching bases. This CDR3 has 14 residues. V was shortened by 0 bases and J by 6 bases, with 11 bases between the two germline ends. CDR1 and CDR2 from the germline V gene are MNHEY and SMNVEV (reference sequence). The CDR3 region is CASSLSRQSNGYTF. The DNA for the CDR3 is TGTGCCAGCAGTTTATCACGACAGTCGAATGGCTACACCTTC.

The chain joins TRBV30 to TRBJ1-4; D might be TRBD1 (5 bases). Trimming left V 2 bases short and J 5 bases short, with 12 bases between. CDR3 size: 14 residues. Germline values: CDR1 GTSNPN, CDR2 SVGIG (reference sequence). The CDR3 nucleotides read TGTGCCTGGAGTCGAGGATCAGGGAATGAAAAACTGTTTTTT. Translation: CAWSRGSGNEKLFF.

The J gene is TRBJ2-1, the V gene TRBV30; 14 bases map to TRBD2. Germline V gene sequence: CDR1 GTSNPN, CDR2 SVGIG (reference sequence). This CDR3 has 16 amino acids. The V and J ends lost 3 bases and 5 bases, in that order; junction bases with no gene match: 6. Here the CDR3 DNA reads TGTGCCTGGAGCGTGACTAGCGGGAGGGGAAACAATGAGCAGTTCTTC. Translation: CAWSVTSGRGNNEQFF.

The chain uses TRBV29-1 and TRBJ2-2, with a weak D call TRBD2 (7 bases). The CDR3 is 12 residues long. Germline values: CDR1 SQVTM, CDR2 ANQGSEA. Trimming removed 2 bases at V and 9 bases at J, with 10 bases between. This chain's CDR3 is CSVESGGRELFF. Written as DNA, the CDR3 is TGCAGCGTTGAATCGGGGGGCCGGGAGCTGTTTTTT.